This T cell receptor (beta chain) stems from a study of T cells after posttransplantation cyclophosphamide. Study-level points and caveats: Recipient CMV seropositivity and CMV reactivation strongly tracked TRB clonality. Donor CD8+ memory clones often dominated recipient blood repertoires at later times. Tissue-infiltrating T cells from skin or gut overlapped little with blood T cells.

This clone was detected many times. The antigen is not known. The table came from immunoSEQ multiplex PCR; TCRdb's copy has only in-frame clones and leaves some out. The sample has fewer than 55,000 clones, none seen only once. The related graft donor's blood sample was taken on the day of bone marrow donation. The CDR3 spans 16 residues. Germline-derived CDR1 and CDR2 are SGHNT and YENEEA. The V and J ends lost 5 bases and 1 base, in that order; junction bases with no gene match: 10. V and J are TRBV11-3 and TRBJ1-1, with TRBD1 matching 7 bases. This TCR was recovered from a man aged 35 to 55 in good health, CMV-negative, and a related stem cell transplant donor. The source material was PBMCs. This CDR3 is CASSQGTARGNTEAFF. In nucleotides, the CDR3 is TGTGCCAGCAGCCAAGGGACAGCTCGAGGGAACACTGAAGCTTTCTTT.